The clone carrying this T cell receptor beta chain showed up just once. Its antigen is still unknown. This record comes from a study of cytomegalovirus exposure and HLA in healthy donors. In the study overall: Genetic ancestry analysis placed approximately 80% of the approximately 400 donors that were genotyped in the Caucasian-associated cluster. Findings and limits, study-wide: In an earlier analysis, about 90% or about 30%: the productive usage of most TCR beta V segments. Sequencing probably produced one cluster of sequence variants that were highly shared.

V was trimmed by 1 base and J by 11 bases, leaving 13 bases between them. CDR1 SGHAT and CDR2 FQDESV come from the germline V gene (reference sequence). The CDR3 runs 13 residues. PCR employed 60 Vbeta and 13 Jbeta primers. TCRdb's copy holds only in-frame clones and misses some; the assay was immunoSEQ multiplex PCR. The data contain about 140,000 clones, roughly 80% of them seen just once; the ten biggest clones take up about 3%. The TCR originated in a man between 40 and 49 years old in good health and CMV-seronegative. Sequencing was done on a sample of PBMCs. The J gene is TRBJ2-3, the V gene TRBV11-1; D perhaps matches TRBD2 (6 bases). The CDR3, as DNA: TGTGCCAGCAGCTTAGGCACGGGAGCTGGGCAGTATTTT. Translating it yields CASSLGTGAGQYF.